This section outlines one T cell receptor (beta chain) sequence together with its context. What it binds is unknown. These data are taken from a study of shared clonotypes between healthy human individuals. Study-wide context: Each donor contributed plates that comprised three CD4 naive, three CD4 memory, two CD8 naive and one CD8 memory. Whole-study findings and limits: In the sorted subsets, rarefaction showed sequencing was incomplete despite large depth.

DNA at about 210 ng, tens of thousands of T cell genomes, went into sorted-subset replicate PCRs. Profiling relied on immunoSEQ multiplex PCR, and the TCRdb table lists in-frame clones only, not all of them. The data show under 2,500,000 clones, around 95% seen once. The CDR3 is 19 residues long. Trimming cost V 0 bases and J 2 bases; bases outside gene matches: 9. Germline loops: CDR1 SGHRS, CDR2 YFSETQ. The chain combines TRBV5-1 with TRBJ2-4, with 12 bases matching TRBD2. What was sequenced was naive CD4+ T cells sorted from blood. Subset meaning: CD45RA+ positively selected. The receptor was isolated from a man younger than 35 in good health. In nucleotides, the CDR3 is TGCGCCAGCAGCTTGGTCCCCCTAGCGGGAGGGCCGTCCAAAAACATTCAGTACTTC. Protein sequence: CASSLVPLAGGPSKNIQYF.